This TCR beta chain originates from a study of T cells in Graves' hyperthyroidism and ophthalmopathy. Overall study results and limits: Most thyroid clonotypes expanded above 0.001 appeared in blood too.

Patients showing uncontrolled infection, other autoimmune disease, pregnancy or lactation were ineligible. The PBMCs studied were ones that came from about 10 ml fresh peripheral blood. As to this clonotype: The antigen is unknown.

The CDR3 length is 15 residues. Per the germline V gene, CDR1 is DFQATT and CDR2 is SNEGSKA (reference sequence). Trimming took off 1 base at V and 10 bases at J, with 17 bases between the two ends. TCR beta CDR3 regions were amplified from RNA. TCR CDR3 regions were first amplified by RT-PCR with HTBI primers. TCRdb re-analysed the multiplex PCR reads in MiXCR, keeping a single row per CDR3 protein. The table lists about 380,000 distinct CDR3 sequences, approximately 13% of them singletons. The chain carries TRBV20-1 and TRBJ1-6; a possible D gene is TRBD1 (6 bases). This TCR was recovered from a woman in her sixties or seventies with Graves' hyperthyroidism. Sequenced sample: blood. The CDR3 sequence is CSARGLQGANSPLHF. The CDR3 bases are TGCAGTGCTAGAGGCCTACAGGGTGCTAACTCACCCCTCCACTTT.